These T cell receptor beta chains were read from a single sample in a study of shared clonotypes between healthy human individuals. Method: immunoSEQ multiplex PCR; TCRdb's copy keeps in-frame clones and lacks some. Of about 1,800,000 clones listed, about 94% are singletons. The sequencing input was naive CD8+ T cells sorted from blood. Source of these receptors: a young man in good health. Each CDR3 is given with its conserved first and last residue. The order of the fields is J gene, D gene, V gene, clone size, CDR3 DNA, CDR3 protein. The D gene is left open where the match is weak. Clone size is stated in some rows and not others, as once, few, many or a class when expanded.

TRBJ2-1 NA TRBV4-3 NA TGCGCCAGCAGCCACAGGGAACGTTCCGAGCAGTTCTTC CASSHRERSEQFF
TRBJ2-2 TRBD1 TRBV10-1 once TGCGCCAGCAGTCCGGGACAGGGGGATTGGGGGGAGCTGTTTTTT CASSPGQGDWGELFF
TRBJ2-2 TRBD2 TRBV5-6 NA TGTGCCAGCAGCTTGGGACTAGCGGGAAACACCGGGGAGCTGTTTTTT CASSLGLAGNTGELFF
TRBJ2-7 TRBD1 TRBV27 once TGTGCCAGCAGTTCCGGGGCGGACAGGGGGACCTACGAGCAGTACTTC CASSSGADRGTYEQYF
TRBJ1-2 NA TRBV29-1 NA TGCAGCGTTGTTTCAGGGCTTGGCTACACCTTC CSVVSGLGYTF
TRBJ1-1 NA TRBV2 NA TGTGCCAGCAGTGTCTTTCTGGGGACGAACACTGAAGCTTTCTTT CASSVFLGTNTEAFF
TRBJ2-7 TRBD1 TRBV2 NA TGTGCCAGCGAACCGACAGGGTGGGGTGAGCAGTACTTC CASEPTGWGEQYF
TRBJ1-6 TRBD1 TRBV19 NA TGTGCCAGTAGTACGTGGACAGGGGATCTCGGGTCACCCCTCCACTTT CASSTWTGDLGSPLHF
TRBJ2-2 TRBD2 TRBV2 NA TGTGCCAGCAGCCCCGGACTAGCGGGCGGGAACACCGGGGAGCTGTTTTTT CASSPGLAGGNTGELFF
TRBJ2-5 NA TRBV18 NA TGTGCCAGCTCGTACCAGGATTCGGGATACCAAGAGACCCAGTACTTC CASSYQDSGYQETQYF
TRBJ2-5 TRBD2 TRBV28 once TGTGCCAGCACCCCTCGGGGGGTGCCCCAAGAGACCCAGTACTTC CASTPRGVPQETQYF
TRBJ2-1 NA TRBV7-9 NA TGTGCCAGCAGCTTTTCCAATGAGCAGTTCTTC CASSFSNEQFF
TRBJ2-5 TRBD2 TRBV6-5 NA TGTGCCAGCAGTTACTCGGGACTAGCGGGAGGGACCCAGTACTTC CASSYSGLAGGTQYF
TRBJ1-5 NA TRBV4-3 NA TGCGCCAGCAGCCAAGACCCCAGCCAGCCCCAGCATTTT CASSQDPSQPQHF
TRBJ2-1 NA TRBV4-3 NA TGCGCCAGCAGCCCAAGTTTTGGAGATTACAATGAGCAGTTCTTC CASSPSFGDYNEQFF
TRBJ1-1 NA TRBV14 NA TGTGCCAGCAGCCAAGGGGCAGGGATATACACTGAAGCTTTCTTT CASSQGAGIYTEAFF
TRBJ2-7 NA TRBV6-6 NA TGTGCCAGCAGTTACTCGAAAGGGGATTCAGAGGGGCAGTACTTC CASSYSKGDSEGQYF
TRBJ2-1 NA TRBV5-1 NA TGCGCCAGCAGCAGCCGGGACGGCCCGGGCCATGAGCAGTTCTTC CASSSRDGPGHEQFF
TRBJ2-5 NA TRBV18 NA TGTGCCAGCTCACCCCCAGCAGGCATGCAAGAGACCCAGTACTTC CASSPPAGMQETQYF
TRBJ1-5 TRBD1 TRBV4-1 NA TGCGCCAGCAGCCAGCAGGGGGCGGACAATCAGCCCCAGCATTTT CASSQQGADNQPQHF
TRBJ1-4 TRBD1 TRBV2 NA TGTGCCAGCAGTGAGCCAAGTGCCGGTGACAGGGAGGGTGAAAAACTGTTTTTT CASSEPSAGDREGEKLFF
TRBJ2-7 TRBD2 TRBV7-2 NA TGTGCCAGCAGCCCCCTAGCGGGGGGGTCCTCCTACGAGCAGTACTTC CASSPLAGGSSYEQYF
TRBJ2-3 NA TRBV30 NA TGTGCCTGGAGTGCCCTAGCCGATTTGAGAGATACGCAGTATTTT CAWSALADLRDTQYF
TRBJ2-3 NA TRBV27 NA TGTGCCAGCAGTCTCCGGACTGCCTTCGATACGCAGTATTTT CASSLRTAFDTQYF
TRBJ1-1 NA TRBV7-9 NA TGTGCCAGCAGCTGGGGCGAGGGGGGATTGGCTTTCTTT CASSWGEGGLAFF
TRBJ1-3 NA TRBV7-6 NA TGTGCCAGCAGCCCGAGCAGTAGCTCTGGAAACACCATATATTTT CASSPSSSSGNTIYF
TRBJ2-7 NA TRBV6-4 NA TGTGCCAGCAGTGACCGAAGGATCGGGTCGAACTACGAGCAGTACTTC CASSDRRIGSNYEQYF
TRBJ2-1 NA TRBV11-2 NA TGTGCCAGCAGCTTAGCACCAGCTCATGAGCAGTTCTTC CASSLAPAHEQFF
TRBJ2-3 TRBD2 TRBV4-2 NA TGTGCCAGCAGCCAAGAACTAGCGGGGGGAGAGTCAGATACGCAGTATTTT CASSQELAGGESDTQYF
TRBJ2-1 NA TRBV7-9 NA TGTGCCAGCAGCTTAGGCGGGGATGAGCAGTTCTTC CASSLGGDEQFF
TRBJ1-1 NA TRBV11-2 NA TGTGCCAGCAGCTTTGGGGCCTCCACTGAAGCTTTCTTT CASSFGASTEAFF
TRBJ2-5 TRBD1 TRBV2 once TGTGCCAGCAGTGATCTCTTGGGGACAGCTCAAGAGACCCAGTACTTC CASSDLLGTAQETQYF
TRBJ2-7 NA TRBV7-2 NA TGTGCCAGCAGCGTTGGCGGACACCCGCAGTACTTC CASSVGGHPQYF